This TCR beta chain is from a study of immune cell composition in non-small cell lung cancer. Study results and caveats: Around 80% of squamous and 30% to 35% of adenocarcinoma cases had tumour-associated clones >0.5%. Tumour-reactive clones were not shown to match dominant in vivo tumour clones.

Sequencing used immunoSEQ multiplex PCR; TCRdb keeps in-frame clones, though not all of them. The sample lists about 5,300 clones; 88% were seen once. Normal lung sampling was at least 3 cm from the tumour, as distant as possible. Frozen unsorted single-cell suspensions supplied the genomic DNA. V shed 1 base and J shed 1 base, with 10 bases lying between them. Per the germline V gene, CDR1 is SGHTA and CDR2 is FQGNSA. This CDR3 contains 15 residues. This clone has only one observation. Antigen unknown. J is TRBJ1-1 and V is TRBV7-2; weak D call: TRBD1 (6 bases). The receptor comes from a human donor with non-small cell lung cancer. Some clones in this sample may be carry-over from other donors' samples. Material for sequencing was non-adjacent lung tissue. In DNA form, the CDR3 reads TGTGCCAGCAGCTTAGTGGTGGGGGCGAACACTGAAGCTTTCTTT. Protein sequence: CASSLVVGANTEAFF.